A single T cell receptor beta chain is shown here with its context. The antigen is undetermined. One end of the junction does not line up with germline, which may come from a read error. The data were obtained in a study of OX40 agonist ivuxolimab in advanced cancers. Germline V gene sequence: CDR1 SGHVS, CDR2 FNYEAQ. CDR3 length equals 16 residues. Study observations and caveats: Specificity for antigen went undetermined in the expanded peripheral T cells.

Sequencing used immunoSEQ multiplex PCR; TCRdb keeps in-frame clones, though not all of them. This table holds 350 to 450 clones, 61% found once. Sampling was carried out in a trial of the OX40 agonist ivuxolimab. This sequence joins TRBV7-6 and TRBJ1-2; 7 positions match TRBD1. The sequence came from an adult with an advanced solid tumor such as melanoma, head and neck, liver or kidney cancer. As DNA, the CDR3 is TGTGCTAGCAGCTTTTCCGTAAAGGGGGCCGACTATGGCTACACCTTC. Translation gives CASSFSVKGADYGYTF.